This section outlines one T cell receptor (beta chain) sequence together with its context. What it binds is unknown. The germline CDR1 and CDR2 sequences are SGDLS and YYNGEE. V shed 2 bases and J 1 base; nucleotides not matched to a gene: 10. The CDR3 has 17 amino acids. These data belong to a study of shared clonotypes between healthy human individuals. Notes on the study in general: The study generally estimated greater richness for naive than memory subsets.

Repertoires were generated with immunoSEQ multiplex PCR, while TCRdb's copy carries only in-frame clones and drops some. The sample consists of some 1,400,000 clones, about 96% of them appearing once. V is TRBV9 and J is TRBJ2-5, with TRBD2 matching 8 bases. The TCR originated in a man aged 25-45 years in good health. Material: naive CD4+ T cells sorted from blood. Subset described: CD45RA+ positively selected. CDR3 coding DNA: TGTGCCAGCAGCGTCCATTTTCGGGGGGGTACCCAAGAGACCCAGTACTTC. Translation: CASSVHFRGGTQETQYF.